This TCR beta chain stems from a study of control samples from healthy donors and cancer patients. Produced via immunoSEQ multiplex PCR; TCRdb's table is partial and in-frame only. The table records 150,000 to 200,000 clones, 96% of them present only once. The clonotype comes from a woman younger than 45 in good health. Material for sequencing was blood.

CDR3 in amino acids: CASSTSGRRTDTQYF. The DNA for the CDR3 is TGTGCCAGCAGTACTAGCGGAAGACGCACAGATACGCAGTATTTT. The V and J genes are TRBV28 and TRBJ2-3; 8 nucleotides agree with TRBD2. CDR3 length: 15 residues. Germline CDR1 MDHEN, CDR2 SYDVKM. The trim removed 5 bases at V and 1 base at J, leaving 5 bases unmatched.